The 18 T cell receptor beta chains below all came from one sample that was sequenced in a study of T-cell reconstitution after alpha-beta-depleted transplantation in children. Unique molecular identifiers were incorporated when the TCRbeta library was constructed. In TCRdb, the PCR reads were re-called with MiXCR into one record per CDR3 protein. The sample has about a million distinct CDR3 sequences, about 30% seen once; the top ten hold approximately 30%. The sequencing here drew on PBMCs, mostly from graft donor cells, taken 360 days after TCRalphabeta/CD19-depleted stem cell transplant. The receptor source for this set is a boy younger than two who had a stem cell transplant for SCID, so the T cells may come from the graft donor.

Only a few counts were recorded for this clonotype. The rearrangement links TRBV15 to TRBJ2-7; the match to TRBD1 covers 7 bases. The CDR3 extends over 14 amino acids. J was trimmed by 4 bases and V by 1 base; bases with no gene match: 4. The germline CDR1 and CDR2 sequences are LNHNV and YYDKDF (reference sequence). Here the CDR3 reads CATSRGRGLYEQYF. The DNA for the CDR3 is TGTGCCACCAGCAGAGGAAGGGGGCTGTACGAGCAGTACTTC.

The chain carries TRBV5-6 and TRBJ2-3; D ambiguous. CDR3 length: 16 amino acids. In germline, CDR1 is SGHDT, CDR2 YYEEEE. V lost 4 bases and J lost 0, with 15 bases in between. The CDR3: CASSMAGGSSTDTQYF. CDR3 nucleotides: TGTGCCAGCAGCATGGCCGGCGGCTCTAGCACAGATACGCAGTATTTT.

The chain is built from TRBV5-1 and TRBJ2-1; TRBD1 or TRBD2 may be the D gene (6 bases each). V was shortened by 3 bases and J by 5 bases, with 15 bases between the two germline ends. The germline V gene has CDR1 SGHRS and CDR2 YFSETQ. This CDR3 spans 15 amino acids. The chain's CDR3 is CASSSTERGDNEQFF. CDR3 DNA sequence: TGCGCCAGCAGCTCCACCGAGAGGGGGGACAATGAGCAGTTCTTC.

The V and J genes are TRBV12-3 or TRBV12-4 and TRBJ1-1; D is ambiguous. The CDR3 is made up of 14 amino acids. V was trimmed by 2 bases and J by 1 base, leaving 8 bases between them. The CDR3 is CASSLRQPNTEAFF. The CDR3 DNA follows: TGTGCCAGCAGTTTACGACAACCGAACACTGAAGCTTTCTTT.

This clonotype was seen a handful of times. J is TRBJ2-1 and V is TRBV12-3 or TRBV12-4; tentative D call: TRBD2 (7 bases). This CDR3 contains 14 residues. V dropped 6 bases and J dropped 5 bases, with 14 bases sitting between them. The CDR3 spells CASSRGGADNEQFF. The DNA of the CDR3 is TGTGCCAGCAGCAGAGGGGGGGCCGACAATGAGCAGTTCTTC.

The chain employs TRBV18 and TRBJ2-6; the D is unclear. The CDR3 contains 16 residues. Between the trimmed V and J ends, which lost 5 bases and 0 bases, there was a span of 11 bases. Germline assignment: CDR1 KGHSH and CDR2 LQKENI. The DNA of the CDR3 is TGTGCCAGCTCAATCAGAAGGGCCTCTGGGGCCAACGTCCTGACTTTC. Translating it yields CASSIRRASGANVLTF. The variable domain in full, completed from reference TRBV18 and TRBJ2-6, reads NAGVMQNPRHLVRRRGQEARLRCSPMKGHSHVYWYRQLPEEGLKFMVYLQKENIIDESGMPKERFSAEFPKEGPSILRIQQVVRGDSAAYFCASSIRRASGANVLTFGAGSRLTVL.

The rearrangement joins TRBV5-1 to TRBJ2-1, with D possibly being TRBD2 (5 bases). Germline CDR1 is SGHRS and CDR2 is YFSETQ. Deletions cut 1 base from V and 10 bases from J, with 24 bases between. The CDR3 has 17 residues. The CDR3 loop is CASSLLRAELLLREQFF. CDR3 DNA: TGCGCCAGCAGCTTGTTGCGGGCGGAGCTACTTCTAAGGGAGCAGTTCTTC.

The gene calls are TRBV29-1 and TRBJ2-1; TRBD2 matches at 9 bases. Germline V lookup: CDR1 SQVTM, CDR2 ANQGSEA. With V trimmed by 2 bases and J by 1 base, 3 bases remained unmatched. This CDR3 has 15 amino acids. The CDR3 here is CSVEKRGVSYNEQFF. The CDR3 DNA sequence: TGCAGCGTTGAAAAGCGGGGGGTATCCTACAATGAGCAGTTCTTC.

The chain carries TRBV20-1 and TRBJ2-5, with 10 bases fitting TRBD2. Germline CDR1 reads DFQATT; CDR2 reads SNEGSKA (reference sequence). V gave up 5 bases and J gave up 3 bases; unmatched junction bases: 9. CDR3 length equals 15 residues. CDR3 sequence (DNA): TGCAGTGCTTTTCCTGGCACTAGCGGGGAAGAGACCCAGTACTTC. Protein: CSAFPGTSGEETQYF.

The chain is built from TRBV7-9 and TRBJ2-3; 9 nucleotides line up with TRBD2. Unmatched junction bases numbered 6, after V lost 5 bases and J lost 3 bases. The germline V gene has CDR1 SEHNR and CDR2 FQNEAQ (reference sequence). The CDR3 has 15 residues. CDR3 DNA sequence: TGTGCCAGCAGCGAGGGGGGACTAGCAACAGATACGCAGTATTTT. Protein sequence: CASSEGGLATDTQYF. The full variable domain, in which reference TRBV7-9 and TRBJ2-3 provide the parts outside the CDR3, is DTGVSQNPRHKITKRGQNVTFRCDPISEHNRLYWYRQTLGQGPEFLTYFQNEAQLEKSRLLSDRFSAERPKGSFSTLEIQRTEQGDSAMYLCASSEGGLATDTQYFGPGTRLTVL.

The genes are TRBV5-1 and TRBJ1-2; D call uncertain. From germline, CDR1 is SGHRS and CDR2 YFSETQ. The CDR3 is made up of 14 amino acids. The V and J ends lost 3 bases and 3 bases respectively, with 12 bases between them. As DNA, the CDR3 is TGCGCCAGCAGCTCGGGCGGCGGGGACTATGGCTACACCTTC. It codes for CASSSGGGDYGYTF.

The chain has TRBV20-1 and TRBJ2-3; maybe TRBD1 (6 bases). Trimming left V 3 bases short and J 4 bases short, with 14 bases between. The CDR3 has 14 amino acids. Per the germline V gene, CDR1 is DFQATT and CDR2 is SNEGSKA (reference sequence). The DNA for the CDR3 is TGCAGTGCTAGCTACAGGGCCCGTCCAGATACGCAGTATTTT. Amino acid sequence: CSASYRARPDTQYF.

This clonotype was observed once. The rearrangement joins TRBV14 to TRBJ2-5; D is unclear. V lost 4 bases, J lost 5 bases, and 11 bases lay in between. Germline V gene sequence: CDR1 SGHDN, CDR2 FVKESK. This CDR3 contains 13 residues. DNA of the CDR3: TGTGCCAGCAGCCCCTCCGGTTGGGAGACCCAGTACTTC. Protein: CASSPSGWETQYF.

This clonotype was found once. A junction boundary mismatches the germline segment, possibly from a read error. The genes are TRBV2 and TRBJ2-3; 12 nucleotides agree with TRBD2. Per the germline V gene, CDR1 is SNHLY and CDR2 is FYNNEI. The CDR3 length is 19 residues. The DNA of the CDR3 is TGTACCAGCAGCCTAACACGGCAGGGACTAGCGGGTTCCCTGGATACGCAGTATTTT. Its protein product is CTSSLTRQGLAGSLDTQYF.

The gene calls are TRBV6-2 or TRBV6-3 and TRBJ1-5; D remains unclear. Germline loops: CDR1 MNHEY, CDR2 SVGEGT. The V gene lost 0 bases and the J gene lost 0 bases, with 12 bases spanning the gap. CDR3 length: 17 amino acids. The chain's CDR3 is CASSYSADFYSNQPQHF. The DNA for the CDR3 is TGTGCCAGCAGTTACTCGGCGGACTTTTATAGCAATCAGCCCCAGCATTTT.

The chain combines TRBV7-2 with TRBJ2-1, with D unclear. In germline, CDR1 is SGHTA, CDR2 FQGNSA. There are 14 residues in the CDR3. With 5 bases removed from V and 6 bases from J, the gap between germline ends came to 14 bases. The CDR3 region has the DNA TGTGCCAGCAGCCTGCCCTTAGCTGTCAATGAGCAGTTCTTC. Protein product: CASSLPLAVNEQFF.

In its sample, this clonotype was seen a few times. The chain employs TRBV5-1 and TRBJ1-1, with a tentative D call TRBD1 (6 bases). V shed 4 bases and J shed 6 bases, with 16 bases lying between them. Per germline, CDR1 SGHRS and CDR2 YFSETQ. This CDR3 spans 14 amino acids. DNA of the CDR3: TGCGCCAGCAGCGCCCGGGACACGGGATCTGAAGCTTTCTTT. The encoded protein is CASSARDTGSEAFF.

The rearrangement links TRBV12-3 or TRBV12-4 to TRBJ2-2; no reliable D call. The CDR3 covers 14 residues. The V and J ends lost 6 bases and 5 bases respectively, with 13 bases between them. CDR3 loop: CASSVESWTGELFF. In DNA form, the CDR3 reads TGTGCCAGCAGCGTCGAGAGCTGGACCGGGGAGCTGTTTTTT.